This TCR beta chain was sequenced for a study of T cell responses to AZD1222 COVID-19 vaccine. Repertoires were generated with immunoSEQ multiplex PCR, while TCRdb's copy carries only in-frame clones and drops some. The table records more than 150,000 clones, over 80% of them present only once. Regarding the study as a whole: Only six people who got AZD1222 tested seropositive at baseline.

This clone has at least ten counts. Its specificity is not known. This sample includes further DNA sequences coding for the same CDR3. The ends were cut back, 1 base at V and 3 bases at J, with 7 bases in the middle. The CDR3 contains 13 residues. The V gene's germline CDR1 is SGHVS and CDR2 FQNEAQ. The chain joins TRBV7-8 to TRBJ2-7; possible D gene TRBD1, 6 bases. The TCR originated in an adult in good health. The material was peripheral blood, obtained on day 0 of AZD1222 vaccination. The CDR3 DNA reads as TGTGCCAGCAGCTTAGTAGGGGGCTACGAGCAGTACTTC. Protein: CASSLVGGYEQYF.